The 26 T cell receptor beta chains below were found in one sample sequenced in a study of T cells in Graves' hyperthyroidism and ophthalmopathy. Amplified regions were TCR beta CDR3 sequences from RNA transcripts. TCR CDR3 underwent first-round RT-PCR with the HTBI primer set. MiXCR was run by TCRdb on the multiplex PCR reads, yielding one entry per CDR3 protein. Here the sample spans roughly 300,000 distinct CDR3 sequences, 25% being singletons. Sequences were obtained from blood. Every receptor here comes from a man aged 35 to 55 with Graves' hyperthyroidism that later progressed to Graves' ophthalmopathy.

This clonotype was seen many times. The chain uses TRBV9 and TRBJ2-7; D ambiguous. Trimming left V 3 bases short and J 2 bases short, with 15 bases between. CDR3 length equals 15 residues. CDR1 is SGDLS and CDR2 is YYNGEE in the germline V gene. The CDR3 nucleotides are TGTGCCAGCAGCGCCCAGATTGGGAACACCTACGAGCAGTACTTC. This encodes CASSAQIGNTYEQYF.

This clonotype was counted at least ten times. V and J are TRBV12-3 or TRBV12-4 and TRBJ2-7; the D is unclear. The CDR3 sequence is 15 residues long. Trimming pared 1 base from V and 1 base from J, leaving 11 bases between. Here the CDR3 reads CASSLVATRSYEQYF. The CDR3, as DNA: TGTGCCAGCAGTTTAGTGGCCACCCGTTCCTACGAGCAGTACTTC.

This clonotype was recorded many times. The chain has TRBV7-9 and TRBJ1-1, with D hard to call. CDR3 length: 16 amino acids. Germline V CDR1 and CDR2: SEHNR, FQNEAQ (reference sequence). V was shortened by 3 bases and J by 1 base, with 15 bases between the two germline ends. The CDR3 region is CASSFPPSRTNTEAFF. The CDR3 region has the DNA TGTGCCAGCAGCTTTCCGCCTAGTAGGACGAACACTGAAGCTTTCTTT.

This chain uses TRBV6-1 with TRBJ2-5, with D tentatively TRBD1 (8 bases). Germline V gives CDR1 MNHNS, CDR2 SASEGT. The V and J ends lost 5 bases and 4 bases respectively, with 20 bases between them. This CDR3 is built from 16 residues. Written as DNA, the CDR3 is TGTGCCAGCAGTCAGCCCCACAGGGGGGGTAGAGAGACCCAGTACTTC. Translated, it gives CASSQPHRGGRETQYF.

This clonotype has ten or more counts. DNA for the CDR3: TGCAGTGCCCTGGGCCCACGGGGCACCGGGGAGCTGTTTTTT. Its protein is CSALGPRGTGELFF. The chain is built from TRBV20-1 and TRBJ2-2; perhaps TRBD2 as D (5 bases). The CDR3 has 14 residues. The V gene lost 6 bases and the J gene lost 4 bases, with 15 bases spanning the gap. CDR1 is DFQATT, CDR2 SNEGSKA, per germline (reference sequence).

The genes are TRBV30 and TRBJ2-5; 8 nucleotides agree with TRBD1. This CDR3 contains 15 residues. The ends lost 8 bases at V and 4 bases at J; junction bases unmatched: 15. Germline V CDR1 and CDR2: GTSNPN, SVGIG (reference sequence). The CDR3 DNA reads TGTGCCCGGACAGGGCCCCCCGGTGGGAGAGAGACCCAGTACTTC. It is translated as CARTGPPGGRETQYF. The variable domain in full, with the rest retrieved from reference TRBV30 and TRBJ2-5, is SQTIHQWPATLVQPVGSPLSLECTVEGTSNPNLYWYRQAAGRGLQLLFYSVGIGQISSEVPQNLSASRPQDRQFILSSKKLLLSDSGFYLCARTGPPGGRETQYFGPGTRLLVL.

CDR3 nucleotides: TGTGCCAGCAGCCAGGGACTGCAGCTTGAAGCTTTCTTT. This encodes CASSQGLQLEAFF. V and J are TRBV28 and TRBJ1-1; D is perhaps TRBD1 (5 bases). CDR3 size: 13 residues. V shed 6 bases and J shed 7 bases, with 15 bases lying between them. The germline V gene has CDR1 MDHEN and CDR2 SYDVKM.

CDR3 in amino acids: CASSLEALESYEQYF. The CDR3, as DNA: TGCGCCAGCAGCCTGGAAGCCCTGGAATCCTACGAGCAGTACTTC. V gene TRBV4-1 combines with J gene TRBJ2-7, with D unclear. Germline V gives CDR1 MGHRA, CDR2 YSYEKL. The CDR3 is 15 residues long. V was trimmed by 4 bases and J by 1 base, leaving 14 bases between them.

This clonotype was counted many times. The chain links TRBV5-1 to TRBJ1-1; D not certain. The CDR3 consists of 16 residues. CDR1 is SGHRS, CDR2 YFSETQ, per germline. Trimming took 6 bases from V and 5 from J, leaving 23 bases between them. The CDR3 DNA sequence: TGCGCCAGCACCAACAAATTCCAGGCGGGAGGGACTGAAGCTTTCTTT. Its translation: CASTNKFQAGGTEAFF. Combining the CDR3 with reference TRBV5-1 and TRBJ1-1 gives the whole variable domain KAGVTQTPRYLIKTRGQQVTLSCSPISGHRSVSWYQQTPGQGLQFLFEYFSETQRNKGNFPGRFSGRQFSNSRSEMNVSTLELGDSALYLCASTNKFQAGGTEAFFGQGTRLTVV.

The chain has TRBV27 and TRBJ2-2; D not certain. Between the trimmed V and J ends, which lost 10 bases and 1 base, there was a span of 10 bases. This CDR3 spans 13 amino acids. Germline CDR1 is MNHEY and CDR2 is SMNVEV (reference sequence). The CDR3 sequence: CATSSMNTGELFF. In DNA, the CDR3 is TGTGCCACCTCATCCATGAACACCGGGGAGCTGTTTTTT.

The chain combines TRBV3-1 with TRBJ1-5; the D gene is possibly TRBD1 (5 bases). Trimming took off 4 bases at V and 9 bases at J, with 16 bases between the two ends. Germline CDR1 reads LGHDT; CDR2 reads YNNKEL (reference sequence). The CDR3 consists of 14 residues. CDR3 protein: CASSRFQGDPPQHF. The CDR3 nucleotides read TGTGCCAGCAGCCGCTTCCAGGGTGATCCGCCCCAGCATTTT.

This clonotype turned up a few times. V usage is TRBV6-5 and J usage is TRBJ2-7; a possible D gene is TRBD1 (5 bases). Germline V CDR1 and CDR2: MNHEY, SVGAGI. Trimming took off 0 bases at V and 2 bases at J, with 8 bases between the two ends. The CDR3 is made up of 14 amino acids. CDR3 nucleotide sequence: TGTGCCAGCAGTTACTCCGGCAGGGCCTACGAGCAGTACTTC. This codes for CASSYSGRAYEQYF.

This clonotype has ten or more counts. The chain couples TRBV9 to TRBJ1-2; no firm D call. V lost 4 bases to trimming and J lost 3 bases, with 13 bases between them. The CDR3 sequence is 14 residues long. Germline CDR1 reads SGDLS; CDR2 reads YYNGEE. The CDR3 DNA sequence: TGTGCCAGCAGCACCCCCGGCGGATACTATGGCTACACCTTC. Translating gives CASSTPGGYYGYTF.

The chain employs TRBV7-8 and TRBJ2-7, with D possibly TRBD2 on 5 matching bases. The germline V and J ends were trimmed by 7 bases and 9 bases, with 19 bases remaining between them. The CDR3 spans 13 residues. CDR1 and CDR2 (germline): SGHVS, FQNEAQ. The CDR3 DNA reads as TGTGCCAGCACCATAGGGCCGGGAAGGGCGCAGTACTTC. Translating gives CASTIGPGRAQYF.

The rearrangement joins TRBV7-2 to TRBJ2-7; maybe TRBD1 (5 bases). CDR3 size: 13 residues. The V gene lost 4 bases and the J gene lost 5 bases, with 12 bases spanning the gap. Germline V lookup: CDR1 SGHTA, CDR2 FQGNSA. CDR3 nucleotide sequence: TGTGCCAGCAGCTCCCTCCAGGGTAACGAGCAGTACTTC. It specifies CASSSLQGNEQYF.

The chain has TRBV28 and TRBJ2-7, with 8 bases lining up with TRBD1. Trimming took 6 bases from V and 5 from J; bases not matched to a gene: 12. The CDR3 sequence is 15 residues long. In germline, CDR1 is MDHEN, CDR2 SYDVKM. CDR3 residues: CASRTEGQGLNEQYF. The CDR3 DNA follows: TGTGCCAGCAGAACTGAAGGACAGGGATTGAACGAGCAGTACTTC.

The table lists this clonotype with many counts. CDR3 nucleotides: TGTGCCAGCTCGGACAGTAACTATGGCTACACCTTC. Protein sequence: CASSDSNYGYTF. The rearrangement uses TRBV6-2 or TRBV6-3 and TRBJ1-2; maybe TRBD1 (6 bases). The CDR3 consists of 12 residues. Germline CDR1 is MNHEY and CDR2 is SVGEGT. Trimming took 8 bases from V and 1 from J, leaving 8 bases between them.

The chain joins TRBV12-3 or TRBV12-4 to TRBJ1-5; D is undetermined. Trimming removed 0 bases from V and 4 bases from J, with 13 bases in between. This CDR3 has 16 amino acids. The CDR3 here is CASSLAPTVTNQPQHF. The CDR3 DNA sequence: TGTGCCAGCAGTTTAGCCCCAACCGTGACGAATCAGCCCCAGCATTTT.

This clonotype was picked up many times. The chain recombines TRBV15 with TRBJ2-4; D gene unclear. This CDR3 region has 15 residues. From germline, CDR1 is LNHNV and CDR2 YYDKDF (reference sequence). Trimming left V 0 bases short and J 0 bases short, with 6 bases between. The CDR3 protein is CATSRDRIAKNIQYF. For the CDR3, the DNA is TGTGCCACCAGCAGAGATCGGATAGCCAAAAACATTCAGTACTTC.

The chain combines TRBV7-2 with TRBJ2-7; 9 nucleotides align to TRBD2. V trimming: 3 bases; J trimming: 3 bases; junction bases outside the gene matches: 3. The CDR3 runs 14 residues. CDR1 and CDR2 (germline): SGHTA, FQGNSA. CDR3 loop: CASSLAGGLYEQYF. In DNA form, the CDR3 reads TGTGCCAGCAGCTTGGCGGGAGGGCTCTACGAGCAGTACTTC.

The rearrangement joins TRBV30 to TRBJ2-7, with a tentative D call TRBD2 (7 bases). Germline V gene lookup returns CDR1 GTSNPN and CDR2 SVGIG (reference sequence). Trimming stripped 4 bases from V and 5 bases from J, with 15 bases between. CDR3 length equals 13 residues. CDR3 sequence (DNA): TGTGCCTGGAATGGGAGGGGGGTCCACGAGCAGTACTTC. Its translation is CAWNGRGVHEQYF.

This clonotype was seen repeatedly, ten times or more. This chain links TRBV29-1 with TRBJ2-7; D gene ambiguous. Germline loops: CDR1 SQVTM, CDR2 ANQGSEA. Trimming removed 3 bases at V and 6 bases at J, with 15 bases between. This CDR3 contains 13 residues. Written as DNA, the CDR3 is TGCAGCGTTGAGGTAAACCCGTTGGGCGAGCAGTACTTC. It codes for CSVEVNPLGEQYF.

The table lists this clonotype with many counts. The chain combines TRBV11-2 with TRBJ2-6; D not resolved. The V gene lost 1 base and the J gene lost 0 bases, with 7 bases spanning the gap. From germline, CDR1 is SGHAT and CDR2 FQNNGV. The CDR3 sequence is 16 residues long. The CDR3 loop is CASSLGVISGANVLTF. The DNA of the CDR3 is TGTGCCAGCAGCTTAGGGGTGATCTCTGGGGCCAACGTCCTGACTTTC.

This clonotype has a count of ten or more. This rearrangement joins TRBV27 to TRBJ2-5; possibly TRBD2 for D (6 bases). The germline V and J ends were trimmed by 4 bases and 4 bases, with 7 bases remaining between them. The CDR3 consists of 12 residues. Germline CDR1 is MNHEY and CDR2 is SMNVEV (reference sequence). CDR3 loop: CASSYGGETQYF. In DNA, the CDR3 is TGTGCCAGCAGTTACGGGGGAGAGACCCAGTACTTC.

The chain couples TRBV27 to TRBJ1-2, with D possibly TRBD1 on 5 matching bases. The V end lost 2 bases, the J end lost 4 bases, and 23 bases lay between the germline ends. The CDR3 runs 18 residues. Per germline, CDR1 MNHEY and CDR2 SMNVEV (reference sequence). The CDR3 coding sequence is TGTGCCAGCAGTTTAAGACAGAATATCAACCCGACAACCTATGGCTACACCTTC. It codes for CASSLRQNINPTTYGYTF.

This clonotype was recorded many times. The CDR3 nucleotides read TGTGCCAGCAGCCCGGGTGGGACTAGCGGGGTTGTTTACGAGCAGTACTTC. This translates into CASSPGGTSGVVYEQYF. The chain couples TRBV4-2 to TRBJ2-7; 13 bases align to TRBD2. The CDR3 contains 17 residues. V lost 4 bases, J lost 4 bases, and 10 bases stayed unmatched. The germline V gene has CDR1 LGHNA and CDR2 YNFKEQ.